This section outlines one T cell receptor beta chain sequence together with its context. The study ran the assay at deep level. TCRdb keeps only in-frame clones here, not all; method: immunoSEQ multiplex PCR. The sample has about half a million clones, 81% seen once; the top ten hold 10% to 15%. The CDR3 is 15 amino acids. In germline, CDR1 is SGHRS, CDR2 YFSETQ. The V and J ends lost 5 bases and 0 bases respectively, with 11 bases between them. The entry originates in a study of shared clonotypes between healthy human individuals. Across the study: Sampling drew on donors who were two women and a few men aged 18 to 49.

Donors included only healthy HIV-negative adults lacking recent acute infections or vaccinations. When samples were unsorted, 70 million to 95 million PBMCs were used for genomic DNA. The chain recombines TRBV5-1 with TRBJ2-2, with D uncertain. The sequence derives from a woman aged 40-49 years in good health. Some clones in this sample may be carry-over from other donors' samples. The sequenced sample was PBMCs. The CDR3 loop is CASSTQSSNTGELFF. CDR3 bases: TGCGCCAGCAGTACCCAGAGCTCGAACACCGGGGAGCTGTTTTTT.